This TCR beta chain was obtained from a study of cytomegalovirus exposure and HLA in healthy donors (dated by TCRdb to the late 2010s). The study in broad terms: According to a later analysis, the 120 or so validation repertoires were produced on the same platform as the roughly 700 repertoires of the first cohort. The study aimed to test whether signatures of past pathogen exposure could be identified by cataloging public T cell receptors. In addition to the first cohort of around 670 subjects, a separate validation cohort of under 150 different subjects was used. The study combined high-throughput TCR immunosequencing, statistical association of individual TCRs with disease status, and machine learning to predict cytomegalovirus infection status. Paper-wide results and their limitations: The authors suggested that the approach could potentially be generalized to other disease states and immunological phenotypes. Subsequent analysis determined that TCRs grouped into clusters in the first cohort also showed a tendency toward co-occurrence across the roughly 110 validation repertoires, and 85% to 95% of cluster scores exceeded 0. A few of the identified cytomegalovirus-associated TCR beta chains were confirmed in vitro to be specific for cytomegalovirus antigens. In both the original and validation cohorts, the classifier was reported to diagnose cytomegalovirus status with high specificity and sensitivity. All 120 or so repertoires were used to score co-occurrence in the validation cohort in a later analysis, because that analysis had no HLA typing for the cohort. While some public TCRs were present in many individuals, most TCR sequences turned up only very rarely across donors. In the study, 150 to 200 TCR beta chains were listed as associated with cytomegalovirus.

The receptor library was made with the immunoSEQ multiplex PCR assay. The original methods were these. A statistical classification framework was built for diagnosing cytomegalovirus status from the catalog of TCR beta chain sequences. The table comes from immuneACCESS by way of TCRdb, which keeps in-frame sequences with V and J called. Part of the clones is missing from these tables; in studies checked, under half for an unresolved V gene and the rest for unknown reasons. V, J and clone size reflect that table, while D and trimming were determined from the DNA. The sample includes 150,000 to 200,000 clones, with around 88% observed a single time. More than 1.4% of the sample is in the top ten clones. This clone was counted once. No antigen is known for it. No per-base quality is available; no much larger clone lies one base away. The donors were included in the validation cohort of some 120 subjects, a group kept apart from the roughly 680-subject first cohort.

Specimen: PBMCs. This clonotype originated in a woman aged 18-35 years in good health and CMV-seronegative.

The CDR3 region: CASSPSALRTPVADTQYF. The bases read TGTGCCAGCTCCCCCTCTGCCCTACGGACTCCAGTGGCGGATACGCAGTATTTT. The chain is assembled from TRBV27 and TRBJ2-3; a tentative D call is TRBD2 (5 bases match). At the junction V is shortened by 8 bases and J by 6 bases, with 30 bases in between. Taken from the germline V gene (reference sequence), the CDR1 and CDR2 loops are MNHEY and SMNVEV. The cysteine opens and the phenylalanine closes a CDR3 of 18 amino acids. CDR3 DNA is the only sequence kept; it has 54 bases, read in frame from the first base.